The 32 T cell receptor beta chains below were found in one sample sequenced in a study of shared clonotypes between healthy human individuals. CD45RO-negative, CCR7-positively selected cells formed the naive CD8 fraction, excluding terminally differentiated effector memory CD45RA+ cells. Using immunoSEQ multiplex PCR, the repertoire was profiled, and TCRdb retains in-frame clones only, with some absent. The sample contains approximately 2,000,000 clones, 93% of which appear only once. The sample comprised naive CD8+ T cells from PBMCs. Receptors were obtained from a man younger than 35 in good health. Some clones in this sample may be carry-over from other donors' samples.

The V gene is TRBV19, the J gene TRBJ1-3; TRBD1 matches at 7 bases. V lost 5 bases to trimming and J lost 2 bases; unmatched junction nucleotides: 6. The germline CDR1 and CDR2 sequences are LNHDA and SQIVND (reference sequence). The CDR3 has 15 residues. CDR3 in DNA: TGTGCCAGTAGTTACGACAGGGATCCTGGAAACACCATATATTTT. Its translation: CASSYDRDPGNTIYF.

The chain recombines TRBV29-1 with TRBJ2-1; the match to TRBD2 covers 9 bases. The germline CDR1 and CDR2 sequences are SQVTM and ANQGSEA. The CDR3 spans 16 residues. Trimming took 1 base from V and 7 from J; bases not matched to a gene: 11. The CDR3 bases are TGCAGCGTTGAAGGTGGCCTAGCGGGAAGGGTGAATGAGCAGTTCTTC. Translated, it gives CSVEGGLAGRVNEQFF.

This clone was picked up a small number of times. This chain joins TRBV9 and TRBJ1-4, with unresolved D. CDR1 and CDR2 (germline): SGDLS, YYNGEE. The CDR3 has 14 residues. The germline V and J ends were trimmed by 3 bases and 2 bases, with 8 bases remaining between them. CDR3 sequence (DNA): TGTGCCAGCAGCGGTTTAAGCACTAATGAAAAACTGTTTTTT. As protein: CASSGLSTNEKLFF.

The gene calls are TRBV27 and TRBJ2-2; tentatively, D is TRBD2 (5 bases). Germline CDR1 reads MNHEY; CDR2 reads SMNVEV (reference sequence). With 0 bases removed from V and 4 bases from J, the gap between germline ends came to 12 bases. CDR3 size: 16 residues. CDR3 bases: TGTGCCAGCAGTTTATCTGGAGGCGTTAGCACCGGGGAGCTGTTTTTT. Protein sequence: CASSLSGGVSTGELFF.

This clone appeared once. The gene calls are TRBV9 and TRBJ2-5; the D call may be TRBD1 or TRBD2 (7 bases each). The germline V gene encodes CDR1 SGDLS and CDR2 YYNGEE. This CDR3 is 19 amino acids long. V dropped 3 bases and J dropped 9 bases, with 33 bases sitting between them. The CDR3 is CASSEGGDSAGTESKAQYF. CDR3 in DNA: TGTGCCAGCAGCGAGGGAGGGGACAGCGCGGGAACCGAATCAAAGGCCCAGTACTTC. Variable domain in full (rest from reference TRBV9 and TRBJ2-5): DSGVTQTPKHLITATGQRVTLRCSPRSGDLSVYWYQQSLDQGLQFLIQYYNGEERAKGNILERFSAQQFPDLHSELNLSSLELGDSALYFCASSEGGDSAGTESKAQYFGPGTRLLVL.

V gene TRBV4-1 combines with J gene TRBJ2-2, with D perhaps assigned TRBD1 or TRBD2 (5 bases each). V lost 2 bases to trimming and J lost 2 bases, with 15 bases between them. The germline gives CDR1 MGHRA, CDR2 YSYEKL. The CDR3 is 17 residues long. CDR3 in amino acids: CASSQKLGTANTGELFF. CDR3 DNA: TGCGCCAGCAGCCAAAAACTGGGGACCGCAAACACCGGGGAGCTGTTTTTT.

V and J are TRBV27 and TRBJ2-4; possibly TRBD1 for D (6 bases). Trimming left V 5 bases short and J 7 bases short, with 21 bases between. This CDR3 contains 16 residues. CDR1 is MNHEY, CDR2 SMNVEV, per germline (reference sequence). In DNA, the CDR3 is TGTGCCAGCAGTCCAAATCCCGGGACAATGGGGAACATTCAGTACTTC. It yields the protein CASSPNPGTMGNIQYF.

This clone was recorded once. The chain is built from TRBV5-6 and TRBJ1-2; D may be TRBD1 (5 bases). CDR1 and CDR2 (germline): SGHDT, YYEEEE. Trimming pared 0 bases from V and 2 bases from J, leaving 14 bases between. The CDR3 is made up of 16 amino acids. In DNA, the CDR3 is TGTGCCAGCAGCTTGGCACGGGACTATTCCAACTATGGCTACACCTTC. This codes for CASSLARDYSNYGYTF.

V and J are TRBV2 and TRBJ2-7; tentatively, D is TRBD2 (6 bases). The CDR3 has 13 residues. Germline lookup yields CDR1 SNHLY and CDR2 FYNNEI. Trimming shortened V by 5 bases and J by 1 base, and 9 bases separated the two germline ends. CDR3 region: CASSRDLSYEQYF. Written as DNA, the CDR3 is TGTGCCAGCAGTCGGGACTTATCCTACGAGCAGTACTTC.

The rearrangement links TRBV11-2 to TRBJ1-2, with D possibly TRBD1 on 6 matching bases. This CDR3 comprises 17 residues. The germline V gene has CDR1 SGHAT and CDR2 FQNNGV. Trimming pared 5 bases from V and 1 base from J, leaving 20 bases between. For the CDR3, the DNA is TGTGCCAGCAGCCCTTCCATCCAGGGGCCATTTAACTATGGCTACACCTTC. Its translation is CASSPSIQGPFNYGYTF.

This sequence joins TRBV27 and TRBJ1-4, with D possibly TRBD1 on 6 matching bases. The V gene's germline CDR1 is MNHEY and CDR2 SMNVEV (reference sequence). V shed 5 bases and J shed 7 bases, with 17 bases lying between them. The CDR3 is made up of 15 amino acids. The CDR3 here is CASSPETGIVEKLFF. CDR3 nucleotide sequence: TGTGCCAGCAGTCCCGAGACAGGAATTGTTGAAAAACTGTTTTTT. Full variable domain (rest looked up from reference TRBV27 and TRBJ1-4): EAQVTQNPRYLITVTGKKLTVTCSQNMNHEYMSWYRQDPGLGLRQIYYSMNVEVTDKGDVPEGYKVSRKEKRNFPLILESPSPNQTSLYFCASSPETGIVEKLFFGSGTQLSVL.

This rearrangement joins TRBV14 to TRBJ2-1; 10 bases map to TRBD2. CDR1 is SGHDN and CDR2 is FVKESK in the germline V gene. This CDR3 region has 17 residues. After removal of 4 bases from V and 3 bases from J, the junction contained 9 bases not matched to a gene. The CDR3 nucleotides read TGTGCCAGCAGCCTAGGGCGAACTAGCGGGGTCTACAATGAGCAGTTCTTC. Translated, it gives CASSLGRTSGVYNEQFF.

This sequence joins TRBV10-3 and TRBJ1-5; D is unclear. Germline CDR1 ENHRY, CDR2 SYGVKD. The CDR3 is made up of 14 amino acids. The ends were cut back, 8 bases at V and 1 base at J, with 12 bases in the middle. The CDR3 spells CAIGPDGSNQPQHF. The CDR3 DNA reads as TGTGCCATCGGTCCGGACGGGAGCAATCAGCCCCAGCATTTT.

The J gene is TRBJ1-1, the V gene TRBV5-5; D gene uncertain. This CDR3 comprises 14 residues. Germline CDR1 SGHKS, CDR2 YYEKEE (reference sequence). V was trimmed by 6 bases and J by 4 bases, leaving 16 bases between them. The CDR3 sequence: CASTLGSGITEAFF. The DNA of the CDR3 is TGTGCCAGCACCCTTGGCTCGGGGATCACTGAAGCTTTCTTT.

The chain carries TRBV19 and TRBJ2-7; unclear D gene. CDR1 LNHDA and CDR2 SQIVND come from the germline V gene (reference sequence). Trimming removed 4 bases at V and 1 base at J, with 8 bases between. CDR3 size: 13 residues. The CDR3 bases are TGTGCCAGTAGTAGGACGGAATCCTACGAGCAGTACTTC. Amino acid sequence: CASSRTESYEQYF.

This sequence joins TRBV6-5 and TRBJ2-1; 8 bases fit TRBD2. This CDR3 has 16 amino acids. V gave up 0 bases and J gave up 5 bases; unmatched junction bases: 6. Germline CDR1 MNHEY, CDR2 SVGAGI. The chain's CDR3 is CASSYSGTSFDNEQFF. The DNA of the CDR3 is TGTGCCAGCAGTTACTCCGGGACTAGTTTCGACAATGAGCAGTTCTTC.

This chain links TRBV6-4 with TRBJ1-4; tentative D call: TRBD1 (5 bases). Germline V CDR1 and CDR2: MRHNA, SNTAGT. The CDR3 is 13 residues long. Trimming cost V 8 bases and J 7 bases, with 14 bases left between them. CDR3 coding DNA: TGTGCCAGCTCGGCGGGGGAAGGTGAAAAACTGTTTTTT. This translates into CASSAGEGEKLFF.

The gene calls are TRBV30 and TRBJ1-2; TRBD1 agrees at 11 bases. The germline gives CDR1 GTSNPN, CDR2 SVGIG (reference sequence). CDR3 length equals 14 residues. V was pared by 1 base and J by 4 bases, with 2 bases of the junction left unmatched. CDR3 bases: TGTGCCTGGAGTGGGACAGGGGGCTTCTATGGCTACACCTTC. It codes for CAWSGTGGFYGYTF.

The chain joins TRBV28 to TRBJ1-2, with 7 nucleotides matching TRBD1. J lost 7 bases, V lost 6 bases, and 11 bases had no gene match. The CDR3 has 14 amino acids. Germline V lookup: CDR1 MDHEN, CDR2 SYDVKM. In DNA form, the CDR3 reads TGTGCCAGCAGGGAGACAGGGAAAGGCTTTGGCTACACCTTC. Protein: CASRETGKGFGYTF.

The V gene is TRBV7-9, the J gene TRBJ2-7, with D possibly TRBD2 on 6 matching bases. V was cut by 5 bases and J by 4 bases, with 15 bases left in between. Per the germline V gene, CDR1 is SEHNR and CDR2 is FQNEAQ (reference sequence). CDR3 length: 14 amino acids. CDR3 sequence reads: CASSPWDSRYEQYF. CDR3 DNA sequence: TGTGCCAGCAGCCCCTGGGACTCAAGATACGAGCAGTACTTC.

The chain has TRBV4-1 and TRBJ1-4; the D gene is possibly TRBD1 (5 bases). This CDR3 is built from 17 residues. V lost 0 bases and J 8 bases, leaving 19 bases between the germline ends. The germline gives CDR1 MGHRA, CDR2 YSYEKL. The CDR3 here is CASSQEGEGPLEEKLFF. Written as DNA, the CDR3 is TGCGCCAGCAGCCAAGAAGGGGAAGGTCCACTGGAGGAAAAACTGTTTTTT.

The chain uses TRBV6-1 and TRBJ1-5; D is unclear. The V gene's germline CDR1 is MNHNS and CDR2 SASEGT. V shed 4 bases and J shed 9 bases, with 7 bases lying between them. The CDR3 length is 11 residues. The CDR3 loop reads CASSGQRPQHF. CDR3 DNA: TGTGCCAGCAGTGGACAACGGCCCCAGCATTTT.

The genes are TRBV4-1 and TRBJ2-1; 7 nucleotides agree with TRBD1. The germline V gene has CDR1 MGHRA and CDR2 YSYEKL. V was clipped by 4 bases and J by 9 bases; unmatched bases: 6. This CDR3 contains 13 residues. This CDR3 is CASSPDRASEQFF. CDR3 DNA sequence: TGCGCCAGCAGCCCCGACAGGGCAAGTGAGCAGTTCTTC.

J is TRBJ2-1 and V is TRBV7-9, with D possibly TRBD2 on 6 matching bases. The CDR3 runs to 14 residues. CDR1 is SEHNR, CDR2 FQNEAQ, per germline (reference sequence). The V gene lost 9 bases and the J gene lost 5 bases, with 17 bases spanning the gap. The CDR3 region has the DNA TGTGCCAGTGGCGGGATCCAATCAAACAATGAGCAGTTCTTC. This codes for CASGGIQSNNEQFF.

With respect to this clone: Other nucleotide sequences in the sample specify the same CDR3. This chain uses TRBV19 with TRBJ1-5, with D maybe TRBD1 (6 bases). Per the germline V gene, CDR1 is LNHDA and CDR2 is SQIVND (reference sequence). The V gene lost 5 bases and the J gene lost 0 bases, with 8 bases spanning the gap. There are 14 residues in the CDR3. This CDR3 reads CASSYRDSNQPQHF. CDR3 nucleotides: TGTGCCAGTAGTTACAGGGATAGCAATCAGCCCCAGCATTTT.

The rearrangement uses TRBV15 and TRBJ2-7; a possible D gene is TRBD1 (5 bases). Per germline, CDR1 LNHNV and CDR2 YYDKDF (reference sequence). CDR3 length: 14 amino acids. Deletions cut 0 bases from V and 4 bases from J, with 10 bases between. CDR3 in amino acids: CATSRDLRQYEQYF. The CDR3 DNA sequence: TGTGCCACCAGCAGAGATCTCCGACAGTACGAGCAGTACTTC.

The CDR3 coding sequence is TGTGCCAGCAGCTTGCAGGGTCAGCCCCAGCATTTT. Amino acids: CASSLQGQPQHF. The rearrangement joins TRBV5-6 to TRBJ1-5; a possible D gene is TRBD1 (5 bases). This CDR3 comprises 12 residues. The germline V gene has CDR1 SGHDT and CDR2 YYEEEE. Trimming cost V 1 base and J 6 bases, with 5 bases left between them.

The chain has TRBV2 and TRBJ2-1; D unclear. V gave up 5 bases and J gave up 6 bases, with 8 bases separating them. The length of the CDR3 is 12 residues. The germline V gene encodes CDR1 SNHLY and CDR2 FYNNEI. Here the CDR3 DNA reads TGTGCCAGCAGTCCCTACAGCAATGAGCAGTTCTTC. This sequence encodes CASSPYSNEQFF.

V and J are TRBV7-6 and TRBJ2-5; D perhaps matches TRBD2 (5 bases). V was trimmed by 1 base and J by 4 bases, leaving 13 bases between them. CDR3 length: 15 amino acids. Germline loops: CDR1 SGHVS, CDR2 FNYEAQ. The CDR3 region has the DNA TGTGCCAGCAGCTTAGAGCTGGTCGGGGTAGAGACCCAGTACTTC. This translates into CASSLELVGVETQYF.

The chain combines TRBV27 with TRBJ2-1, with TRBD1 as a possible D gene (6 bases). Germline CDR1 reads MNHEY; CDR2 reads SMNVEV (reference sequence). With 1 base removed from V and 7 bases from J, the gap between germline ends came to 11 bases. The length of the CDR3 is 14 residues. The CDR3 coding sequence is TGTGCCAGCAGTTTATTGTTGGGGGCGAATGAGCAGTTCTTC. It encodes CASSLLLGANEQFF.

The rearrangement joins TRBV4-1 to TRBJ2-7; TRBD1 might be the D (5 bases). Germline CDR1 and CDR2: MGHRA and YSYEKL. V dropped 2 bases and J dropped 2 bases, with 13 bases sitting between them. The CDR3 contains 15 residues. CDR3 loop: CASSQRRTRTYEQYF. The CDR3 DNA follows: TGCGCCAGCAGCCAACGTCGGACACGGACCTACGAGCAGTACTTC.

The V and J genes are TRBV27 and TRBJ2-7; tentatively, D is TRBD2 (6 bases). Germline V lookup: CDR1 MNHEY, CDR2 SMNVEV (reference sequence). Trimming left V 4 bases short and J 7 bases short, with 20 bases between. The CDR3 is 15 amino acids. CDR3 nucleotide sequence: TGTGCCAGCAGTTCGATCCGGGACTCACGTCGGGAGCAGTACTTC. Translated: CASSSIRDSRREQYF.